These T cell receptor beta chains were read from a single sample in a study of cytomegalovirus exposure and HLA in healthy donors. Here immunoSEQ multiplex PCR was the method, and the copy in TCRdb shows in-frame clones only, minus some. The sample lists about 120,000 clones; about 70% were seen once. The sequenced material came from PBMCs. The receptors come from a human donor in good health. The CDR3 runs from the conserved cysteine through the conserved F or W. D genes are given only for firm matches. A row's size may be missing; if present it is once, few, many or a size class.

>NA|TRBD1|TRBJ1-1|TRBV7-8
TGTGCCAGCAGCTTGCAGGGGGCGAGAACTGAAGCTTTCTTT
CASSLQGARTEAFF
>once|NA|TRBJ2-7|TRBV2
NA
CASSGGFGSGTEYF
>NA|NA|TRBJ2-3|TRBV5-1
TGCGCCAGCAGCCCGGCGGGGAGCGCAGATACGCAGTATTTT
CASSPAGSADTQYF
>NA|TRBD1|TRBJ1-5|TRBV27
TGTGCCAGCAGTCCCTTGACAGGGGGGAATCAGCCCCAGCATTTT
CASSPLTGGNQPQHF
>NA|TRBD2|TRBJ2-1|TRBV15
TGTGCCACCAGCAGAGAAGCGGGACTAGCGGGAAGTGAGCAGTTCTTC
CATSREAGLAGSEQFF
>NA|NA|TRBJ1-1|TRBV2
TGTGCCAGCAGCCCTCGGGGGGAGACTGAAGCTTTCTTT
CASSPRGETEAFF
>NA|NA|TRBJ1-5|TRBV21-1
TGTGCCAGCAGCAAAGTGGAAGGGGCTAGCAATCAGCCCCAGCATTTT
CASSKVEGASNQPQHF
>NA|TRBD2|TRBJ2-3|TRBV19
TGTGCCAGTAGGCTAGCGGGGGGCCTCACAGATACGCAGTATTTT
CASRLAGGLTDTQYF
>few|TRBD1|TRBJ2-1|TRBV7-9
TGTGCCAGCAGCTTATCAGGGACAGGGGGCTTGAATGAGCAGTTCTTC
CASSLSGTGGLNEQFF
>NA|NA|TRBJ1-2|TRBV9
TGTGCCAGCAGCGAGAGGATAGGCAGCGACTACACCTTC
CASSERIGSDYTF
>NA|NA|TRBJ2-1|TRBV29-1
TGCAGCGTTGAGGGACTCAATGAGCAGTTCTTC
CSVEGLNEQFF
>NA|NA|TRBJ2-6|TRBV7-2
TGTGCCAGCAGCTTAGAGGGGTCCGGGGCCAACGTCCTGACTTTC
CASSLEGSGANVLTF
>NA|TRBD2|TRBJ2-5|TRBV7-6
TGTGCCAGCAGCACGGGACTAGGGGAAGAGACCCAGTACTTC
CASSTGLGEETQYF
>few|NA|TRBJ2-7|TRBV15
TGTGCCACCAGCAGAGAAGGGGGAAGGTACGAGCAGTACTTC
CATSREGGRYEQYF
>NA|TRBD1|TRBJ1-1|TRBV23-1
TGCGCCAGCAGCCCCGCGCAGGGGGCTCCACCGGGCGCTTTCTTT
CASSPAQGAPPGAFF
>once|NA|TRBJ1-2|TRBV7-2
TGTGCCAGCAGCTTATTTCAGTTGGCAGGGCAGCCCTATGGCTACACCTTC
CASSLFQLAGQPYGYTF
>NA|TRBD1|TRBJ2-6|TRBV9
TGTGCCAGCAGCCCTGGGACAGGGTTTGGGGCCAACGTCCTGACTTTC
CASSPGTGFGANVLTF
>NA|TRBD2|TRBJ2-1|TRBV9
TGTGCCAGCAGCACGACCGGGGGGGCTAACAATGAGCAGTTCTTC
CASSTTGGANNEQFF
>NA|NA|TRBJ2-1|TRBV11-3
TGTGCCAGCAGCGAAGGGCGGGGTGAGCAGTTCTTC
CASSEGRGEQFF
>few|TRBD1|TRBJ1-1|TRBV6-6
TGTGCCAGCTGCTCAAGACAGGGTACAAGTGAAGCTTTCTTT
CASCSRQGTSEAFF
>once|NA|TRBJ2-1|TRBV7-2
TGTGCCAGCAGCCGCGGGTGGAACTCCTACAATGAGCAGTTCTTC
CASSRGWNSYNEQFF
>NA|TRBD1|TRBJ1-3|TRBV28
TGTGCCAGCAGTCAGGGACAGTCGCGAGTATACACCATATATTTT
CASSQGQSRVYTIYF
>few|TRBD1|TRBJ2-3|TRBV2
TGTGCCAGCAGAGGAACAGGGGGCGCCGTCGCAGATACGCAGTATTTT
CASRGTGGAVADTQYF
>NA|NA|TRBJ2-4|TRBV7-6
TGTGCCAGCAGCTTAGTAGCTGGTGCCAAAAACATTCAGTACTTC
CASSLVAGAKNIQYF
>NA|NA|TRBJ1-5|TRBV10-3
TGTGCCATCAGTCCCTCAGGGGAGGGTCAGCCCCAGCATTTT
CAISPSGEGQPQHF
>NA|TRBD2|TRBJ2-1|TRBV9
TGTGCCAGCAGCGTAGCCTTAGCGGGAGTCGGTGATGAGCAGTTCTTC
CASSVALAGVGDEQFF
>NA|NA|TRBJ2-7|TRBV5-4
TGTGCCAGCAGCTTGGACTTTAGTCTCGACGAGCAGTACTTC
CASSLDFSLDEQYF
>NA|TRBD1|TRBJ2-5|TRBV5-1
TGCGCCAGCAGCTCGGGACAGATACAAGAGACCCAGTACTTC
CASSSGQIQETQYF
>few|NA|TRBJ2-7|TRBV7-6
TGTGCCAGCAGCTTAAGTCAGGGGTCCTACGAGCAGTACTTC
CASSLSQGSYEQYF
>NA|TRBD2|TRBJ2-2|TRBV4-1
TGCGCCAGCAGCCCGGGACTAGCGAAAACCGGGGAGCTGTTTTTT
CASSPGLAKTGELFF
>NA|NA|TRBJ2-5|TRBV9
TGTGCCAGCAGCCCTTCCCAGGGGGGACAAGAGACCCAGTACTTC
CASSPSQGGQETQYF
>NA|NA|TRBJ1-5|TRBV9
TGTGCCAGCAGCGTAGATCAGGGGAGCAATCAGCCCCAGCATTTT
CASSVDQGSNQPQHF
>NA|NA|TRBJ2-5|TRBV12-5
TGTGCTAGTGGTTTGTACGCAGGGGACCGCTCCCAAGAGACCCAGTACTTC
CASGLYAGDRSQETQYF
>NA|TRBD2|TRBJ2-2|TRBV28
TGTGCCAGCAGTTCTCTTTTTCGCGGGGGGAACACCGGGGAGCTGTTTTTT
CASSSLFRGGNTGELFF
>once|NA|TRBJ2-5|TRBV9
TGTGCCAGCAGCGTAGCTATCCAGGCAGCAATAGAGACCCAGTACTTC
CASSVAIQAAIETQYF
>NA|TRBD2|TRBJ2-7|TRBV4-1
TGCGCCAGCAGGGAGAACGGATGGAGCGGGAGCCCCGAGCAGTACTTC
CASRENGWSGSPEQYF
>NA|NA|TRBJ2-1|TRBV5-6
TGTGCCAGCAGCCCGGGATCCTACAATGAGCAGTTCTTC
CASSPGSYNEQFF
>NA|NA|TRBJ1-5|TRBV28
TGTGCCAGCACCGGGATCGATCAGCCCCAGCATTTT
CASTGIDQPQHF
>NA|NA|TRBJ1-3|TRBV9
TGTGCCAGCAGCGTAACCAGGGCTGGAAACACCATATATTTT
CASSVTRAGNTIYF
>NA|NA|TRBJ2-3|TRBV5-1
TGCGCCAGCAGGCCGGCAGGGCCCACAGATACGCAGTATTTT
CASRPAGPTDTQYF
>NA|TRBD1|TRBJ2-1|TRBV6-6
TGTGCCAGCAGTTACGCCCCGGGACAGGGAAACAATGAGCAGTTCTTC
CASSYAPGQGNNEQFF
>NA|TRBD1|TRBJ1-3|TRBV6-5
TGTGCCAGCAGTTACGGGAGACAGGGCCAACGAAACACCATATATTTT
CASSYGRQGQRNTIYF
>few|TRBD2|TRBJ2-1|TRBV5-1
TGCGCCAGCAGCTTGGGACTAGCGCTACTGTACAATGAGCAGTTCTTC
CASSLGLALLYNEQFF
>NA|TRBD1|TRBJ2-2|TRBV7-6
TGTGCCAGCAGCTTAGTTCTCAGGGGGTCCTCCACCGGGGAGCTGTTTTTT
CASSLVLRGSSTGELFF
>NA|NA|TRBJ1-4|TRBV5-4
TGTGCCAGCAGCTTACAAGGGGCAATAGTCCCTAATGAAAAACTGTTTTTT
CASSLQGAIVPNEKLFF
>NA|NA|TRBJ1-2|TRBV27
TGTGCCAGCAGTTACGCAGGGCCTGGTAACTATGGCTACACCTTC
CASSYAGPGNYGYTF
>NA|NA|TRBJ2-2|TRBV27
TGTGCCAGCAGCCTGACTAGATTCACCGGGGAGCTGTTTTTT
CASSLTRFTGELFF
>NA|NA|TRBJ2-5|TRBV27
TGTGCCAGCAGCCCTGGCGGCAGCCTCTCCAGAGGGACCCAGTACTTC
CASSPGGSLSRGTQYF
>once|TRBD1|TRBJ2-4|TRBV19
TGTGCCAGTAGTTCGGGACAGGGGTTGGCCAAAAACATTCAGTACTTC
CASSSGQGLAKNIQYF
>NA|NA|TRBJ1-3|TRBV15
TGTGCCACCAGCAGAGATCCTGGGGGCGGCGGAAACACCATATATTTT
CATSRDPGGGGNTIYF
>NA|NA|TRBJ1-2|TRBV19
TGTGCCAGCCAGACAGTCTGCCTTAACTATGGCTACACCTTC
CASQTVCLNYGYTF
>NA|TRBD1|TRBJ1-2|TRBV9
TGTGCCAGCAGCGCCCTTACGACAGGGTATGGCTACACCTTC
CASSALTTGYGYTF
>NA|NA|TRBJ2-2|TRBV19
TGTGCCAGTACTCCACTTGGCACCGGGGAGCTGTTTTTT
CASTPLGTGELFF
>NA|TRBD1|TRBJ1-1|TRBV5-6
TGTGCCAGCAGCGGTGGACAGGGAGACACTGAAGCTTTCTTT
CASSGGQGDTEAFF
>few|NA|TRBJ1-2|TRBV5-1
TGCGCCAGCAGCTTGGTCAAATCCCCTAACTATGGCTACACCTTC
CASSLVKSPNYGYTF
>few|TRBD2|TRBJ2-7|TRBV10-3
TGTGCCATCAGAGCTAGCGGGGGGTCCTACGAGCAGTACTTC
CAIRASGGSYEQYF
>once|NA|TRBJ2-2|TRBV11-1
TGTGCCAGCAGCTTACGGGGGTACCGACCCGGGGAGCTGTTTTTT
CASSLRGYRPGELFF
>NA|NA|TRBJ2-7|TRBV9
TGTGCCAGCAGCGTCGGGGAAAGCTCCTACGAGCAGTACTTC
CASSVGESSYEQYF